The next 30 T cell receptor beta chains were all read from a single sample in a study of CD8 T cells in ankylosing spondylitis. Findings and caveats of the study: Made up of fewer than 10 highly homologous variants, a TCR beta motif appeared characteristic of ankylosing spondylitis blood.

No antigen has been assigned to these receptors. One entry per CDR3 protein results from TCRdb running MiXCR on the 5' RACE reads. The table includes over 400,000 distinct CDR3 sequences, roughly a quarter detected once. The sequenced sample consisted of blood, either unsorted or a sorted T cell fraction (not recorded which). These TCRs come from a male donor with ankylosing spondylitis.

This chain joins TRBV20-1 and TRBJ2-5; D possibly matches TRBD1 or TRBD2 (5 bases each). This CDR3 has 17 amino acids. The germline V gene has CDR1 DFQATT and CDR2 SNEGSKA (reference sequence). The V end lost 4 bases, the J end lost 2 bases, and 23 bases lay between the germline ends. The CDR3 here is CSAIPTGTIRGQETQYF. Written as DNA, the CDR3 is TGCAGTGCTATACCTACCGGGACGATTAGGGGTCAAGAGACCCAGTACTTC.

The chain couples TRBV5-1 to TRBJ2-2; tentatively, D is TRBD1 (6 bases). Germline loops: CDR1 SGHRS, CDR2 YFSETQ. This CDR3 region has 16 residues. Trimming stripped 1 base from V and 0 bases from J, with 10 bases between. Here the CDR3 reads CASSLFGTTNTGELFF. The CDR3, as DNA: TGCGCCAGCAGCTTGTTTGGGACAACGAACACCGGGGAGCTGTTTTTT.

The gene calls are TRBV10-3 and TRBJ2-1; 9 nucleotides match TRBD2. CDR1 ENHRY and CDR2 SYGVKD come from the germline V gene. The CDR3 is 12 residues long. With 3 bases clipped from V and 10 bases from J, the junction kept 1 base outside the gene matches. Here the CDR3 DNA reads TGTGCCATCAGTGATAGCGGGAGCGAGCAGTTCTTC. Translating gives CAISDSGSEQFF.

This clonotype was observed a handful of times. This chain connects TRBV5-6 to TRBJ2-4, with D possibly matching TRBD2 (5 bases). V shed 2 bases and J shed 5 bases, with 17 bases lying between them. The CDR3 covers 16 residues. Germline-derived CDR1 and CDR2 are SGHDT and YYEEEE. CDR3 nucleotide sequence: TGTGCCAGCAGCTTATTGGCAGGCTCTAGCCAAAACATTCAGTACTTC. Protein product: CASSLLAGSSQNIQYF.

The chain uses TRBV2 and TRBJ1-2, with 7 positions matching TRBD1. This CDR3 contains 14 residues. Germline V gene sequence: CDR1 SNHLY, CDR2 FYNNEI. J lost 2 bases, V lost 8 bases, and 8 bases had no gene match. CDR3: CASHLTGDNYGYTF. The CDR3 DNA follows: TGTGCCAGCCACCTCACAGGGGACAACTATGGCTACACCTTC.

The V call is TRBV2, the J call TRBJ1-4; 7 bases are shared with TRBD1. Germline assignment: CDR1 SNHLY and CDR2 FYNNEI. The junction had 8 bases not matched to a gene; V was cut back by 8 bases and J by 5 bases. The CDR3 covers 14 residues. CDR3 DNA sequence: TGTGCCAGCGCCTTACAGGGGCTAAATGAAAAACTGTTTTTT. Amino acid sequence: CASALQGLNEKLFF.

This chain links TRBV5-1 with TRBJ2-3; TRBD2 matches at 10 bases. The CDR3 consists of 15 residues. V shed 4 bases, J shed 2 bases, and the junction held 4 bases outside the gene matches. Per the germline V gene, CDR1 is SGHRS and CDR2 is YFSETQ. CDR3 bases: TGCGCCAGCAGCCCCGGACTAGCGGACACAGATACGCAGTATTTT. Its protein is CASSPGLADTDTQYF.

This rearrangement joins TRBV30 to TRBJ1-5; D unclear. Trimming removed 5 bases at V and 7 bases at J, with 15 bases between. The CDR3 is made up of 13 amino acids. In germline, CDR1 is GTSNPN, CDR2 SVGIG (reference sequence). This CDR3 is CAWSPGPLQPQHF. The DNA of the CDR3 is TGTGCCTGGTCCCCGGGCCCATTACAGCCCCAGCATTTT.

The genes are TRBV27 and TRBJ2-6; D call uncertain. This CDR3 region has 16 residues. Trimming removed 1 base from V and 2 bases from J, with 9 bases in between. In germline, CDR1 is MNHEY, CDR2 SMNVEV (reference sequence). For the CDR3, the DNA is TGTGCCAGCAGTTTATACCCTAATCCTGGGGCCAACGTCCTGACTTTC. It codes for CASSLYPNPGANVLTF.

The CDR3 loop is CASSLAGGSFGNEQFF. The CDR3 nucleotides are TGTGCCAGCAGCTTAGCGGGGGGAAGCTTCGGGAATGAGCAGTTCTTC. This sequence joins TRBV7-8 and TRBJ2-1; TRBD2 is a possible D gene (6 bases). Per the germline V gene, CDR1 is SGHVS and CDR2 is FQNEAQ. The length of the CDR3 is 16 residues. The ends were cut back, 0 bases at V and 7 bases at J, with 16 bases in the middle.

A note on this clonotype: One end of the junction varies from germline; a read error may be responsible. The chain employs TRBV11-2 and TRBJ2-1; TRBD2 aligns across 11 bases. The CDR3 sequence is 13 residues long. Germline-derived CDR1 and CDR2 are SGHAT and FQNNGV. The CDR3 loop is CASSLGLAGMVIF. The CDR3 nucleotides read TGTGCCAGCAGCTTAGGACTAGCGGGAATGGTTATCTTC.

The V and J genes are TRBV7-2 and TRBJ2-4, with D tentatively TRBD1 or TRBD2 (6 bases each). This CDR3 region has 13 residues. Germline CDR1 is SGHTA and CDR2 is FQGNSA. The V and J ends lost 1 base and 7 bases respectively, with 8 bases between them. The chain's CDR3 is CASSLGRGNIQYF. CDR3 in DNA: TGTGCCAGCAGCTTAGGGAGGGGGAACATTCAGTACTTC.

In this sample, this clonotype turned up a few times. J is TRBJ2-5 and V is TRBV5-1, with 10 bases lining up with TRBD2. Germline V gene data show CDR1 as SGHRS and CDR2 as YFSETQ. V was pared by 4 bases and J by 1 base, with 7 bases of the junction left unmatched. The CDR3 extends over 16 amino acids. In DNA, the CDR3 is TGCGCCAGCAGCCTTATTGGGACTAGCGCCCAAGAGACCCAGTACTTC. This codes for CASSLIGTSAQETQYF.

This clonotype was seen a handful of times. The rearrangement links TRBV10-3 to TRBJ2-5; D might be TRBD1 or TRBD2, each matching 5 bases. Germline lookup yields CDR1 ENHRY and CDR2 SYGVKD. The CDR3 spans 16 residues. Trimming left V 2 bases short and J 2 bases short, with 15 bases between. The CDR3: CAISEKAGRSQETQYF. The CDR3 nucleotides are TGTGCCATCAGTGAGAAGGCAGGGAGATCACAAGAGACCCAGTACTTC.

For the CDR3, the DNA is TGTGCCAGCAGCCAAGAAGCGGGAGGTCCCCTGAGGTCGCAGTATTTT. Encoded protein: CASSQEAGGPLRSQYF. The chain recombines TRBV4-2 with TRBJ2-3; TRBD2 aligns across 9 bases. From germline, CDR1 is LGHNA and CDR2 YNFKEQ. The CDR3 loop spans 16 amino acids. The J segment lost 10 bases and the V segment lost 0 bases, leaving 11 bases of the junction unmatched.

The genes are TRBV15 and TRBJ1-5; a possible D gene is TRBD1 (5 bases). Between the trimmed V and J ends, which lost 1 base and 4 bases, there was a span of 14 bases. Germline loops: CDR1 LNHNV, CDR2 YYDKDF (reference sequence). The CDR3 runs 16 residues. CDR3 sequence reads: CATSRVGRGGNQPQHF. In DNA, the CDR3 is TGTGCCACCAGCAGAGTGGGGCGGGGGGGAAATCAGCCCCAGCATTTT.

The J gene is TRBJ2-7, the V gene TRBV20-1, with a tentative D call TRBD1 (5 bases). Germline V gene data show CDR1 as DFQATT and CDR2 as SNEGSKA (reference sequence). The V end lost 8 bases, the J end lost 3 bases, and 23 bases lay between the germline ends. The CDR3 is 15 residues long. The CDR3 nucleotides are TGCAGTTCCCGACCCCCAGGTCAGACAGTCTACGAGCAGTACTTC. Encoded protein: CSSRPPGQTVYEQYF.

This clonotype was seen more than once but under ten times. V usage is TRBV5-1 and J usage is TRBJ1-2; 7 positions match TRBD1. Germline V gene lookup returns CDR1 SGHRS and CDR2 YFSETQ. This CDR3 has 17 amino acids. The V segment lost 5 bases and the J segment 0 bases; nucleotides outside the gene matches: 13. The CDR3 reads CASSSEPTGQPNYGYTF. CDR3 DNA sequence: TGCGCCAGCAGTTCTGAACCCACGGGACAGCCTAACTATGGCTACACCTTC. Using reference TRBV5-1 and TRBJ1-2 for the parts outside the CDR3, the full variable domain is KAGVTQTPRYLIKTRGQQVTLSCSPISGHRSVSWYQQTPGQGLQFLFEYFSETQRNKGNFPGRFSGRQFSNSRSEMNVSTLELGDSALYLCASSSEPTGQPNYGYTFGSGTRLTVV.

The rearrangement links TRBV18 to TRBJ2-7; 8 positions agree with TRBD1. With 6 bases clipped from V and 1 base from J, the junction kept 5 bases outside the gene matches. The germline CDR1 and CDR2 sequences are KGHSH and LQKENI. The CDR3 is 14 residues long. CDR3 coding DNA: TGTGCCAGCTCCGGAGGGACAGGATCCTACGAGCAGTACGTC. Its protein product is CASSGGTGSYEQYV.

The rearrangement uses TRBV20-1 and TRBJ2-2; D not certain. The CDR3 consists of 13 residues. Germline CDR1 and CDR2: DFQATT and SNEGSKA (reference sequence). V was clipped by 3 bases and J by 6 bases, with 11 bases between them. CDR3 in amino acids: CSASGSVPGELFF. The CDR3 nucleotides read TGCAGTGCTAGCGGCTCGGTCCCCGGGGAGCTGTTTTTT.

The chain uses TRBV29-1 and TRBJ2-3; D remains ambiguous. The CDR3 spans 12 residues. The V gene lost 4 bases and the J gene lost 2 bases, with 7 bases spanning the gap. Germline CDR1 SQVTM, CDR2 ANQGSEA. The CDR3 sequence: CSVVGSTDTQYF. CDR3 coding DNA: TGCAGCGTTGTCGGGTCCACAGATACGCAGTATTTT.

This clonotype was detected only a few times. The chain combines TRBV7-9 with TRBJ2-2; D is possibly TRBD2 (6 bases). The CDR3 consists of 15 residues. With 1 base removed from V and 6 bases from J, the gap between germline ends came to 12 bases. The V gene's germline CDR1 is SEHNR and CDR2 FQNEAQ (reference sequence). CDR3 coding DNA: TGTGCCAGCAGCTTAGGGGGCAGCGGGCCCGGGGAGCTGTTTTTT. It yields the protein CASSLGGSGPGELFF.

The V gene is TRBV5-6, the J gene TRBJ2-7; D remains ambiguous. This CDR3 contains 13 residues. The germline V gene encodes CDR1 SGHDT and CDR2 YYEEEE. Trimming shortened V by 1 base and J by 8 bases, and 13 bases separated the two germline ends. CDR3 in amino acids: CASSLSTYTKQYF. CDR3 DNA: TGTGCCAGCAGCTTGTCCACCTATACGAAGCAGTACTTC.

This clonotype was seen a few times. The chain carries TRBV6-1 and TRBJ2-3; 7 bases agree with TRBD2. This CDR3 comprises 17 residues. Unmatched junction bases numbered 15, after V lost 7 bases and J lost 2 bases. Looked up from germline, CDR1 is MNHNS and CDR2 is SASEGT. CDR3 protein: CASTISVSGFNTDTQYF. The CDR3 DNA follows: TGTGCCAGCACCATATCGGTTAGCGGGTTTAACACAGATACGCAGTATTTT.

This clonotype was picked up a small number of times. The chain uses TRBV6-5 and TRBJ2-2; D unclear. This CDR3 is 15 amino acids long. V shed 0 bases and J shed 5 bases, with 10 bases lying between them. The germline V gene encodes CDR1 MNHEY and CDR2 SVGAGI. CDR3 coding DNA: TGTGCCAGCAGTTACTCGGCACAGACGACCGGGGAGCTGTTTTTT. Translating gives CASSYSAQTTGELFF.

This clonotype has a count of ten or more. The chain employs TRBV20-1 and TRBJ2-1, with TRBD1 matching over 8 bases. The CDR3 sequence is 13 residues long. The V gene's germline CDR1 is DFQATT and CDR2 SNEGSKA (reference sequence). V lost 4 bases to trimming and J lost 9 bases; unmatched junction nucleotides: 8. For the CDR3, the DNA is TGCAGTGCTATGGGGGCCGGACAGGGTGAGCAGTTCTTC. Protein product: CSAMGAGQGEQFF.

V usage is TRBV20-1 and J usage is TRBJ2-4; 10 nucleotides align to TRBD1. The CDR3 totals 13 residues. Looked up from germline, CDR1 is DFQATT and CDR2 is SNEGSKA (reference sequence). V lost 4 bases to trimming and J lost 6 bases; unmatched junction nucleotides: 3. The CDR3: CSANRDRGNIQYF. The CDR3 coding sequence is TGCAGTGCTAACCGGGACAGGGGAAACATTCAGTACTTC.

This clonotype was counted between two and nine times. The chain joins TRBV24-1 to TRBJ2-4, with D possibly matching TRBD1 (7 bases). CDR1 is KGHDR and CDR2 is SFDVKD in the germline V gene. The CDR3 loop spans 18 amino acids. V lost 4 bases, J lost 3 bases, and 21 bases lay in between. CDR3 DNA: TGTGCCACCAGTGACCCGAGGCAGGGGGGAGAAGGCAAAAACATTCAGTACTTC. This codes for CATSDPRQGGEGKNIQYF.

The V gene is TRBV6-1, the J gene TRBJ2-4; D is possibly TRBD2 (5 bases). This CDR3 spans 15 amino acids. Trimming pared 5 bases from V and 9 bases from J, leaving 20 bases between. Germline-derived CDR1 and CDR2 are MNHNS and SASEGT. The CDR3 DNA reads as TGTGCCAGCAGTAGAGGATTGAGCGGAGTGGGCATTCAGTACTTC. Protein product: CASSRGLSGVGIQYF.

This clonotype was detected a few times. The chain is built from TRBV27 and TRBJ1-1; D unresolved. With 2 bases removed from V and 7 bases from J, the gap between germline ends came to 11 bases. This CDR3 contains 13 residues. CDR1 is MNHEY and CDR2 is SMNVEV in the germline V gene (reference sequence). Written as DNA, the CDR3 is TGTGCCAGCAGTTTAGTTGGACGGAATGAAGCTTTCTTT. It specifies CASSLVGRNEAFF.